This TCR beta chain is drawn from a study of blood T cell repertoires in COVID-19. Whole-study context: Sources were T cells, B-cell-depleted T cells, or PBMCs; the material itself was cDNA or gDNA.

Measured with immunoSEQ multiplex PCR; TCRdb has only the in-frame clones, and not every one. The sample includes around 240,000 clones, more than 75% of them seen just once. The sequenced material came from peripheral blood. The clonotype comes from a man aged 40-50 years with acute or convalescent COVID-19.

The CDR3, as DNA: TGTGCCAGCAGCTTAGATTGGGGGCCCACAGATACGCAGTATTTT. Its protein product is CASSLDWGPTDTQYF. This rearrangement joins TRBV11-2 to TRBJ2-3; the D gene is possibly TRBD1 (6 bases). The CDR3 extends over 15 amino acids. CDR1 is SGHAT and CDR2 is FQNNGV in the germline V gene. Between the trimmed V and J ends, which lost 0 bases and 2 bases, there was a span of 9 bases. The complete variable domain, with remaining parts taken from reference TRBV11-2 and TRBJ2-3, reads EAGVAQSPRYKIIEKRQSVAFWCNPISGHATLYWYQQILGQGPKLLIQFQNNGVVDDSQLPKDRFSAERLKGVDSTLKIQPAKLEDSAVYLCASSLDWGPTDTQYFGPGTRLTVL.